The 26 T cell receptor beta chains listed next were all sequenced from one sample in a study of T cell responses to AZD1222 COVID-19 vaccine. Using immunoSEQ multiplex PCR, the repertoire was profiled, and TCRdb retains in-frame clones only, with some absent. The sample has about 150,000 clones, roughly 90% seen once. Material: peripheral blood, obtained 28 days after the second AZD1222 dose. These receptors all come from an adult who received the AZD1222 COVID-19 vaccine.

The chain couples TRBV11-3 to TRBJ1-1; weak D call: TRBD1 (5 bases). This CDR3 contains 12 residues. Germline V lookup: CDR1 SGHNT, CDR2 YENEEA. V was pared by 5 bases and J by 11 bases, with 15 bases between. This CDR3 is CASSPMGTRAFF. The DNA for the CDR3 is TGTGCCAGCAGCCCCATGGGGACCAGGGCTTTCTTT.

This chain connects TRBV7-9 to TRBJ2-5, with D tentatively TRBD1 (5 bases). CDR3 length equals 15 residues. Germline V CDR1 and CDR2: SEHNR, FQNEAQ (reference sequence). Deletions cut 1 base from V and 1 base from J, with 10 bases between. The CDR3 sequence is CASSLVYDSQETQYF. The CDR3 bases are TGTGCCAGCAGCTTAGTTTATGACAGCCAAGAGACCCAGTACTTC.

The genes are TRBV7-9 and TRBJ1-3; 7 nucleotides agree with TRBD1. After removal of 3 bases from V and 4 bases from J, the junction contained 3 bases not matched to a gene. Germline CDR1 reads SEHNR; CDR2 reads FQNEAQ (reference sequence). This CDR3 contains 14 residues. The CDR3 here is CASSLTGWGNTIYF. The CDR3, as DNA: TGTGCCAGCAGCTTGACAGGGTGGGGAAACACCATATATTTT.

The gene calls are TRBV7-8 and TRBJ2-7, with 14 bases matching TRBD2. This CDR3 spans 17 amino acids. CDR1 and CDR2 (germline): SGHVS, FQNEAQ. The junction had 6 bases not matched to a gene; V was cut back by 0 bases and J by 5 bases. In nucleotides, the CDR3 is TGTGCCAGCAGCTTAGCCCGGACTAGCGGGAGGTTTGACGAGCAGTACTTC. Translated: CASSLARTSGRFDEQYF.

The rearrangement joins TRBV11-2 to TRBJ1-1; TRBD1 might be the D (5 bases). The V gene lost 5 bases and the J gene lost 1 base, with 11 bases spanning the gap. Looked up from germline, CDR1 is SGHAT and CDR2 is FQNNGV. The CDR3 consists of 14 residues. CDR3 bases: TGTGCCAGCAGCGTGTCCGGACAGAACACTGAAGCTTTCTTT. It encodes CASSVSGQNTEAFF.

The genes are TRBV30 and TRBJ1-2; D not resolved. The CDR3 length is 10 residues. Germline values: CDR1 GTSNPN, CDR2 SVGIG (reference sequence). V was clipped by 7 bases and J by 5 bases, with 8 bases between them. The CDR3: CAYWDYGYTF. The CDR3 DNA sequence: TGTGCCTACTGGGATTATGGCTACACCTTC.

The CDR3: CASTRGDRATEAFF. The CDR3 DNA reads as TGTGCCAGCACGAGGGGAGACAGGGCGACTGAAGCTTTCTTT. The chain carries TRBV2 and TRBJ1-1; 7 bases line up with TRBD1. Germline CDR1 is SNHLY and CDR2 is FYNNEI. The CDR3 totals 14 residues. V was pared by 7 bases and J by 5 bases, with 10 bases of the junction left unmatched.

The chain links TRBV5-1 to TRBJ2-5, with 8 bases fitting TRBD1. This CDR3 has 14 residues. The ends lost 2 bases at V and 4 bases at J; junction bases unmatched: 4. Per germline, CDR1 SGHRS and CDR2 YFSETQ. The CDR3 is CASSFKGQGETQYF. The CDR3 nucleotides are TGCGCCAGCAGCTTCAAAGGACAGGGAGAGACCCAGTACTTC.

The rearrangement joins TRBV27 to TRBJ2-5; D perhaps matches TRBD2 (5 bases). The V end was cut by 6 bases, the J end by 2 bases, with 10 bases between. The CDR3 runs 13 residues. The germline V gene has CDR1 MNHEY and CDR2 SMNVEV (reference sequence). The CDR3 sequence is CASSTGIQETQYF. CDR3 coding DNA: TGTGCCAGCAGCACGGGGATACAAGAGACCCAGTACTTC.

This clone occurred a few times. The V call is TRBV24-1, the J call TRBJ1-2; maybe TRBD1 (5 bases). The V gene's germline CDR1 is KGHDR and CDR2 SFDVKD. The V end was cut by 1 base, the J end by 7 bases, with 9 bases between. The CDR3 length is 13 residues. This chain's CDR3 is CATSDFEGLGYTF. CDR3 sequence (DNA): TGTGCCACCAGTGATTTTGAGGGGCTTGGCTACACCTTC.

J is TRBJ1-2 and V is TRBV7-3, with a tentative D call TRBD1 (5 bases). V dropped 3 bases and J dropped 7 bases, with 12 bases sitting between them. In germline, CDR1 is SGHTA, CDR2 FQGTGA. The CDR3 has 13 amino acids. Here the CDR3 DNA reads TGTGCCAGCAGCTTGACAGCCGAGGGTGGCTACACCTTC. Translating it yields CASSLTAEGGYTF. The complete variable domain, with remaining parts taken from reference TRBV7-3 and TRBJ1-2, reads GAGVSQTPSNKVTEKGKYVELRCDPISGHTALYWYRQSLGQGPEFLIYFQGTGAADDSGLPNDRFFAVRPEGSVSTLKIQRTERGDSAVYLCASSLTAEGGYTFGSGTRLTVV.

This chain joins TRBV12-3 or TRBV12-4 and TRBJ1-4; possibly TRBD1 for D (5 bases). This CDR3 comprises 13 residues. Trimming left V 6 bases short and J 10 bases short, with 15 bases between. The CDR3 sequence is CASSSSRDGKLFF. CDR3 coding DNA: TGTGCCAGCAGCTCCTCCCGGGACGGAAAACTGTTTTTT.

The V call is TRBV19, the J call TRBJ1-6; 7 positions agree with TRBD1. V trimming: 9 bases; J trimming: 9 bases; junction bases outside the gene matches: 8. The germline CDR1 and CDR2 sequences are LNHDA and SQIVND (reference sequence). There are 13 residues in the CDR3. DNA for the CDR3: TGTGCCAGCTTGGGACAGCATGGTTCACCCCTCCACTTT. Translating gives CASLGQHGSPLHF.

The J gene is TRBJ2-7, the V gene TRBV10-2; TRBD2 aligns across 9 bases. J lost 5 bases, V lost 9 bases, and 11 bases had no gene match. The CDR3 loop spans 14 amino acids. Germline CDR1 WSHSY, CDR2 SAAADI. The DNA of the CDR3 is TGCGCCAGTTCGGGCCAGCGGGAGGTTGACGAGCAGTACTTC. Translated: CASSGQREVDEQYF.

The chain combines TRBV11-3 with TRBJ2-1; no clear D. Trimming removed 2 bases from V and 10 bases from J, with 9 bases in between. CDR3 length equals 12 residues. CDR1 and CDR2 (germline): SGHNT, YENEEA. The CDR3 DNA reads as TGTGCCAGCAGCTTATTTAAGGGAGAGCAGTTCTTC. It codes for CASSLFKGEQFF.

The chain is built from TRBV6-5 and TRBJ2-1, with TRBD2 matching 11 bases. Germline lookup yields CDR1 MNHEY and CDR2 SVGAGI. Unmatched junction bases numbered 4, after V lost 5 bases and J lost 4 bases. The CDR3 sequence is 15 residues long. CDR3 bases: TGTGCCAGCAGTCAACTAGCGGGAGATTACAATGAGCAGTTCTTC. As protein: CASSQLAGDYNEQFF.

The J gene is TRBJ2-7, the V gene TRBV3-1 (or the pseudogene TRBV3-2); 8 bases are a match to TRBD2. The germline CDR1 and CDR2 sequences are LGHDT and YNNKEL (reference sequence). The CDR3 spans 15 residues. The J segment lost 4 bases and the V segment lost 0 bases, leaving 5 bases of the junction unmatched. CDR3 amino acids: CASSQDTTSAYEQYF. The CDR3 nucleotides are TGTGCCAGCAGCCAAGATACGACTAGCGCGTACGAGCAGTACTTC.

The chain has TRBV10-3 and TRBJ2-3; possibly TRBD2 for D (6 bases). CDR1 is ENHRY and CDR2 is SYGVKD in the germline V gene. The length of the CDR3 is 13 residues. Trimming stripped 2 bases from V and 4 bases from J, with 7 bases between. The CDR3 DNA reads TGTGCCATCAGTGAGCGGGGGTCAGATACGCAGTATTTT. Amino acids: CAISERGSDTQYF.

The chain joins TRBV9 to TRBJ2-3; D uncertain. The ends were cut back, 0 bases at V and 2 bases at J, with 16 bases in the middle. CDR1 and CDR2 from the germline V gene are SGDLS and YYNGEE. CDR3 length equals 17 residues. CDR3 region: CASSVANFGTYTDTQYF. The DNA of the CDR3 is TGTGCCAGCAGCGTAGCTAATTTTGGCACCTACACAGATACGCAGTATTTT.

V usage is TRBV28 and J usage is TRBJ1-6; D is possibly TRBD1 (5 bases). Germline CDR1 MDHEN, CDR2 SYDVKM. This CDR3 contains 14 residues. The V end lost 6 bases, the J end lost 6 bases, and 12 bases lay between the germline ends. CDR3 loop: CASRVQGANSPLHF. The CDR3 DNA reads TGTGCCAGCAGGGTTCAGGGAGCTAATTCACCCCTCCACTTT.

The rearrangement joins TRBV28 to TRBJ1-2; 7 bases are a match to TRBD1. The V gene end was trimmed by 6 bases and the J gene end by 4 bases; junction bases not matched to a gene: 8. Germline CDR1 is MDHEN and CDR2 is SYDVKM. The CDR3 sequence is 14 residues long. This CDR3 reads CASSPGQSVYGYTF. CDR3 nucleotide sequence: TGTGCCAGCAGCCCGGGACAGTCGGTCTATGGCTACACCTTC.

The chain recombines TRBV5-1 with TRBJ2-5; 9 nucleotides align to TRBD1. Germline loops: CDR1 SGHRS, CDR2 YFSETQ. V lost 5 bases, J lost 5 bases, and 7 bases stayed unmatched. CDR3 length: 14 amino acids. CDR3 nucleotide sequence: TGCGCCAGCAGGGAGGACAGGGGCGAGGAGACCCAGTACTTC. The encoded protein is CASREDRGEETQYF.

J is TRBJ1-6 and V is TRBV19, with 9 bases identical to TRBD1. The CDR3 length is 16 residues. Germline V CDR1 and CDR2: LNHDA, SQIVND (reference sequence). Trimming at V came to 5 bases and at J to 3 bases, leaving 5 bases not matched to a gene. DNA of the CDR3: TGTGCCAGTAGTTTGACAGGGGGGAACTATAATTCACCCCTCCACTTT. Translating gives CASSLTGGNYNSPLHF. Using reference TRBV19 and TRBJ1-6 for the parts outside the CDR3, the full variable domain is DGGITQSPKYLFRKEGQNVTLSCEQNLNHDAMYWYRQDPGQGLRLIYYSQIVNDFQKGDIAEGYSVSREKKESFPLTVTSAQKNPTAFYLCASSLTGGNYNSPLHFGNGTRLTVT.

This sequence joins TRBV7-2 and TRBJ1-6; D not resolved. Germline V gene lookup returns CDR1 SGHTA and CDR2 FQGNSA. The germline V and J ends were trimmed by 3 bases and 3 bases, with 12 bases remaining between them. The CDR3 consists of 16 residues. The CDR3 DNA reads TGTGCCAGCAGCTTCGGTTCCGGGAGCTATAATTCACCCCTCCACTTT. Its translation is CASSFGSGSYNSPLHF.

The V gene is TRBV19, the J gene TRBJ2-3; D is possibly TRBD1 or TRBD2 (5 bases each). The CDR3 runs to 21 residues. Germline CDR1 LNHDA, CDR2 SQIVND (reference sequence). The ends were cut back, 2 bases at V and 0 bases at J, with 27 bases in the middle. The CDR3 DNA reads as TGTGCCAGTAGTATACCGAACCGGGGCAGATCATACCCTCCTAGCACAGATACGCAGTATTTT. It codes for CASSIPNRGRSYPPSTDTQYF.

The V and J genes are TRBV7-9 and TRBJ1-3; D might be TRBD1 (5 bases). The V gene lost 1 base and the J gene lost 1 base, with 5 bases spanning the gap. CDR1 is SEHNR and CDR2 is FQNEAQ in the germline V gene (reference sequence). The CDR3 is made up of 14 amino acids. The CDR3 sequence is CASSLGTSGNTIYF. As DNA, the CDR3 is TGTGCCAGCAGCTTAGGGACATCTGGAAACACCATATATTTT.